This T cell receptor beta chain was identified during a study of T cell clusters in autoimmune cytopenias. Regarding the study as a whole: No cluster-lack signature appeared between secondary cytopenia and chronic lymphocytic leukemia patients, apparently due to lymphoma masking. Physiological T cell clusters of healthy donors were apparently absent in primary autoimmune cytopenia patients. TRB repertoire shifts in secondary cytopenia and chronic lymphocytic leukemia mostly reflected lymphoma, not autoimmunity.

Remarks on this clonotype: Its specificity is unknown.

One tube held mixed TRB-A and TRB-B primer pools for touch-down PCR. From the multiplex PCR reads, TCRdb lists one entry per CDR3 protein and no DNA. This sample lists around 15,000 distinct CDR3 sequences; its ten largest clones have roughly 2.1%. Each sample's input was about 250 ng genomic DNA, 30,000 to 45,000 genome equivalents. The sequenced sample was peripheral blood. This TCR was sampled from a human donor with an autoimmune cytopenia or autoimmune hepatitis (not recorded which).

CDR3 protein: CASSPEARLTEAFF. This sequence joins TRBV6-5 and TRBJ1-1; as DNA is missing, the TRBD1 call by TCRdb cannot be tested. CDR3 length equals 14 residues. CDR1 is MNHEY and CDR2 is SVGAGI in the germline V gene.